This TCR beta chain was identified in a study of T cells in Graves' hyperthyroidism and ophthalmopathy. Ophthalmopathy patients showed a Clinical Activity Score of at least 3, NOSPECS grade of at least 4 and duration under 3 months. Exclusion of a patient resulted from uncontrolled infection, other autoimmune disease, pregnancy or lactation. Fresh peripheral blood, more than 8 ml of it, supplied the PBMCs. The CDR3 runs to 19 residues. CDR1 and CDR2 from the germline V gene are MDHEN and SYDVKM. V shed 6 bases and J 2 bases; nucleotides not matched to a gene: 14. Amplification of TCR beta CDR3 regions used RNA as the template. HTBI primers were the set used in a first-round RT-PCR of the TCR CDR3. TCRdb reanalysed the multiplex PCR reads using MiXCR and keeps one entry per CDR3 protein. The data contain about 250,000 distinct CDR3 sequences, approximately 23% of them singletons.

The origin of this receptor is a woman aged 40 to 49 with Graves' ophthalmopathy. The chain employs TRBV28 and TRBJ2-5, with TRBD2 matching 14 bases. The source material was blood. CDR3 sequence reads: CASSGNVGTSGSLQETQYF. CDR3 nucleotide sequence: TGTGCCAGCAGCGGAAATGTCGGGACTAGCGGGAGTCTACAAGAGACCCAGTACTTC. Drawing the rest from reference TRBV28 and TRBJ2-5, the complete variable domain is DVKVTQSSRYLVKRTGEKVFLECVQDMDHENMFWYRQDPGLGLRLIYFSYDVKMKEKGDIPEGYSVSREKKERFSLILESASTNQTSMYLCASSGNVGTSGSLQETQYFGPGTRLLVL.